What follows describes a single T cell receptor beta chain. This sample is part of a study of blood T cell repertoires in COVID-19. Produced via immunoSEQ multiplex PCR; TCRdb's table is partial and in-frame only. Altogether around 190,000 clones are present, 65% to 90% being singletons, with the ten largest covering about 9.6%. CDR1 is MNHNY, CDR2 SVGAGI, per germline (reference sequence). With 5 bases clipped from V and 5 bases from J, the junction kept 3 bases outside the gene matches. The CDR3 length is 13 residues. The genes are TRBV6-6 and TRBJ2-1, with 7 bases matching TRBD1. The receptor was derived from a man aged 45-60 years with active or convalescent COVID-19. Sample: peripheral blood. CDR3 region: CASSPTGDNEQFF. For the CDR3, the DNA is TGTGCCAGCAGTCCCACAGGGGACAATGAGCAGTTCTTC.